The 20 T cell receptor beta chains listed next were all sequenced from one sample in a study of spatial heterogeneity in lung cancer. A single record per CDR3 protein comes from TCRdb applying MiXCR to the 5' RACE reads. The sample includes 60,000 to 75,000 distinct CDR3 sequences, nearly 6.5% of them seen just once. Time point defined: sample taken at primary tumor resection. Source: PBMCs, taken at surgery. The receptors here all came from a female donor with early-stage non-small cell lung cancer.

The chain employs TRBV7-2 and TRBJ2-7; D is unclear. CDR1 SGHTA and CDR2 FQGNSA come from the germline V gene. Trimming removed 7 bases at V and 2 bases at J, with 12 bases between. The length of the CDR3 is 13 residues. The CDR3 reads CASTRTAPYEQYF. The DNA of the CDR3 is TGTGCCAGCACCCGGACGGCACCCTACGAGCAGTACTTC. Using reference TRBV7-2 and TRBJ2-7 for the parts outside the CDR3, the full variable domain is GAGVSQSPSNKVTEKGKDVELRCDPISGHTALYWYRQSLGQGLEFLIYFQGNSAPDKSGLPSDRFSAERTGGSVSTLTIQRTQQEDSAVYLCASTRTAPYEQYFGPGTRLTVT.

This clonotype was recorded at least ten times. The V and J genes are TRBV6-1 and TRBJ1-1; D is ambiguous. Germline V lookup: CDR1 MNHNS, CDR2 SASEGT. The V end lost 10 bases, the J end lost 1 base, and 13 bases lay between the germline ends. CDR3 length equals 13 residues. The CDR3, as DNA: TGTGCCAACGAGTTTTGGAGGAACACTGAAGCTTTCTTT. Amino acids: CANEFWRNTEAFF.

This clonotype was detected many times. The rearrangement links TRBV20-1 to TRBJ1-5; D gene ambiguous. CDR3 length: 14 residues. In germline, CDR1 is DFQATT, CDR2 SNEGSKA (reference sequence). The V gene lost 0 bases and the J gene lost 1 base, with 7 bases spanning the gap. As DNA, the CDR3 is TGCAGTGCTAGAGACGCGAAGAGCAATCAGCCCCAGCATTTT. This translates into CSARDAKSNQPQHF.

The rearrangement uses TRBV7-2 and TRBJ2-5, with 7 bases identical to TRBD2. Germline V gives CDR1 SGHTA, CDR2 FQGNSA. The trim removed 0 bases at V and 1 base at J, leaving 2 bases unmatched. The CDR3 contains 15 residues. The CDR3: CASSLASGPQETQYF. CDR3 nucleotide sequence: TGTGCCAGCAGCTTAGCTAGCGGGCCCCAAGAGACCCAGTACTTC.

The genes are TRBV5-1 and TRBJ1-4; D is perhaps TRBD1 (5 bases). Germline V lookup: CDR1 SGHRS, CDR2 YFSETQ. Trimming cost V 4 bases and J 7 bases, with 17 bases left between them. The CDR3 has 15 amino acids. The CDR3 DNA is TGCGCCAGCAGCGGTCCCGGGCAGGGTGGTGAAAAACTGTTTTTT. Its protein is CASSGPGQGGEKLFF.

This clonotype has ten or more counts. This sequence joins TRBV7-9 and TRBJ1-5; D ambiguous. Looked up from germline, CDR1 is SEHNR and CDR2 is FQNEAQ (reference sequence). The CDR3 covers 14 residues. V dropped 1 base and J dropped 6 bases, with 10 bases sitting between them. The CDR3 DNA follows: TGTGCCAGCAGCTTAGGTTCATTTGGTCAGCCCCAGCATTTT. It encodes CASSLGSFGQPQHF. The full variable domain, with the rest looked up from reference TRBV7-9 and TRBJ1-5, is DTGVSQNPRHKITKRGQNVTFRCDPISEHNRLYWYRQTLGQGPEFLTYFQNEAQLEKSRLLSDRFSAERPKGSFSTLEIQRTEQGDSAMYLCASSLGSFGQPQHFGDGTRLSIL.

Judged by abundance, this clonotype is medium-sized. The chain employs TRBV5-1 and TRBJ2-1; weak D call: TRBD1 (6 bases). This CDR3 is built from 12 residues. Germline lookup yields CDR1 SGHRS and CDR2 YFSETQ. Trimming left V 1 base short and J 10 bases short, with 9 bases between. Here the CDR3 reads CASSLWQGEQFF. The DNA of the CDR3 is TGCGCCAGCAGCTTGTGGCAGGGGGAGCAGTTCTTC.

This clonotype was observed at least ten times. The V call is TRBV10-3, the J call TRBJ1-2; no clear D gene. Looked up from germline, CDR1 is ENHRY and CDR2 is SYGVKD. The CDR3 extends over 12 amino acids. V lost 3 bases to trimming and J lost 10 bases, with 12 bases between them. The CDR3 loop reads CAISDRGDVYTF. DNA of the CDR3: TGTGCCATCAGTGATCGGGGTGATGTCTACACCTTC.

There are many counts of this clonotype. The chain's CDR3 is CSAKSGSGTGVATEAFF. CDR3 in DNA: TGCAGTGCTAAATCAGGATCCGGGACAGGGGTGGCCACTGAAGCTTTCTTT. The chain carries TRBV20-1 and TRBJ1-1, with TRBD1 matching over 10 bases. Unmatched junction bases numbered 15, after V lost 4 bases and J lost 4 bases. This CDR3 has 17 amino acids. Germline V lookup: CDR1 DFQATT, CDR2 SNEGSKA (reference sequence).

The sample holds many counts of this clonotype. CDR3 coding DNA: TGCAGTGCTTTACGGACTAGCGGGCACAATGAGCAGTTCTTC. Its translation: CSALRTSGHNEQFF. The chain couples TRBV20-1 to TRBJ2-1, with 11 nucleotides matching TRBD2. The CDR3 sequence is 14 residues long. J was trimmed by 5 bases and V by 5 bases; bases with no gene match: 5. The germline CDR1 and CDR2 sequences are DFQATT and SNEGSKA (reference sequence).

There are many counts of this clonotype. The rearrangement uses TRBV29-1 and TRBJ1-1; D not certain. CDR3 length equals 13 residues. Germline CDR1 reads SQVTM; CDR2 reads ANQGSEA. Trimming took 7 bases from V and 3 from J, leaving 15 bases between them. CDR3: CSGNSQQYTEAFF. CDR3 nucleotides: TGCAGCGGTAACAGCCAACAGTACACTGAAGCTTTCTTT.

This clonotype was found many times. At one end the junction does not follow the germline gene, possibly because of a read error. The chain combines TRBV4-2 with TRBJ1-2; D might be TRBD1 (5 bases). Germline CDR1 and CDR2: LGHNA and YNFKEQ. The CDR3 is made up of 14 amino acids. Written as DNA, the CDR3 is TGTGCCAGCAGCCAGACCGGGACTAACTATGGCTACATCTTC. Protein product: CASSQTGTNYGYIF.

The chain combines TRBV20-1 with TRBJ1-2; D is uncertain. The CDR3 extends over 10 amino acids. Trimming pared 1 base from V and 8 bases from J, leaving 5 bases between. Germline V gene sequence: CDR1 DFQATT, CDR2 SNEGSKA (reference sequence). Here the CDR3 DNA reads TGCAGTGCTAGAGCTGACGGCTACACCTTC. Amino acids: CSARADGYTF.

The chain links TRBV5-1 to TRBJ2-1; 8 nucleotides align to TRBD2. The V gene end was trimmed by 5 bases and the J gene end by 9 bases; junction bases not matched to a gene: 13. There are 15 residues in the CDR3. Germline lookup yields CDR1 SGHRS and CDR2 YFSETQ. CDR3 sequence: CASRFTGTSSSEQFF. CDR3 DNA: TGCGCCAGCAGATTTACCGGGACTAGTTCCAGTGAGCAGTTCTTC.

This clonotype was counted at least ten times. The chain uses TRBV20-1 and TRBJ2-2; maybe TRBD1 (5 bases). Trimming took off 2 bases at V and 6 bases at J, with 13 bases between the two ends. CDR1 DFQATT and CDR2 SNEGSKA come from the germline V gene (reference sequence). This CDR3 is built from 14 residues. The CDR3, as DNA: TGCAGTGCTAGACAGGGCATTGAGGCCGGGGAGCTGTTTTTT. Translated: CSARQGIEAGELFF.

The chain joins TRBV24-1 to TRBJ2-1; TRBD1 aligns across 9 bases. The CDR3 loop spans 16 amino acids. Germline V gives CDR1 KGHDR, CDR2 SFDVKD. V was clipped by 3 bases and J by 11 bases; unmatched bases: 13. CDR3 DNA sequence: TGTGCCACCAGTGATCCAACCTCCGGGACAGGGCGAAAGCAGTTCTTC. Its translation is CATSDPTSGTGRKQFF.

The chain combines TRBV6-6 with TRBJ2-5; D uncertain. This CDR3 is built from 17 residues. The ends were cut back, 0 bases at V and 2 bases at J, with 16 bases in the middle. Germline assignment: CDR1 MNHNY and CDR2 SVGAGI (reference sequence). This CDR3 is CASSYSLLAAPQETQYF. CDR3 DNA: TGTGCCAGCAGTTACTCCCTTCTTGCGGCACCACAAGAGACCCAGTACTTC.

The chain combines TRBV6-6 with TRBJ1-2, with 8 bases identical to TRBD1. Germline CDR1 is MNHNY and CDR2 is SVGAGI (reference sequence). With V trimmed by 2 bases and J by 4 bases, 15 bases remained unmatched. This CDR3 contains 18 residues. The CDR3 loop reads CASSYEGRGLQTRYGYTF. The CDR3 DNA reads as TGTGCCAGCAGTTACGAAGGCAGGGGGCTGCAAACCCGCTATGGCTACACCTTC.

There are many counts of this clonotype. The rearrangement links TRBV6-5 to TRBJ1-5; TRBD1 is a possible D gene (6 bases). CDR1 is MNHEY, CDR2 SVGAGI, per germline. The length of the CDR3 is 15 residues. Trimming stripped 2 bases from V and 3 bases from J, with 11 bases between. The CDR3 bases are TGTGCCAGCAGTTACACAGGACAGCTCAATCAGCCCCAGCATTTT. This encodes CASSYTGQLNQPQHF.

Many counts were recorded for this clonotype. One end of the junction fails to match germline, which may point to a read error. The chain joins TRBV12-3 or TRBV12-4 to TRBJ1-5, with TRBD1 matching 8 bases. The CDR3 consists of 14 residues. Here the CDR3 reads CASSLGQGNQPQHF. As DNA, the CDR3 is TGTGCCAGCAGCTTAGGACAGGGTAATCAGCCCCAGCATTTT.